This entry concerns a single T cell receptor (beta chain). Its antigen is still unknown. No qualities accompany the bases; no much larger clone lies one base away. This sample was taken from a study of chemoradiotherapy in HPV16-positive cancers (dated by TCRdb to between 2021 and 2024). Looking at the study overall: Functional T-cell assays on cells from two HPV16-positive patients defined candidate HPV-specific T-cell clones and common TCR motifs. The candidate HPV-specific TCRs and motifs were then tracked in TCR repertoires from some 86 patients with HPV-related cancers. The study asked whether T-cell immunity against the HPV oncoproteins E6 and E7 changes during chemoradiotherapy and whether it affects survival.

General study outcomes and caveats: Improved recurrence-free survival in HPV16-positive patients was associated with expansion of HPV-responsive T cells during chemoradiotherapy. The functional definition of HPV-specific T cells was derived from only a couple of HPV16-positive patients, and the survival association was reported for HPV16-positive patients. Expansion of candidate HPV-specific clones and E7-related TCR motifs was observed in the tumor microenvironment during treatment, whereas no such expansion was observed for non-HPV-specific T cells.

Repertoires were sampled multiple times during chemoradiotherapy, which allowed clonal expansion in the tumor microenvironment to be followed. The CDR3 covers 15 residues, taking in both the cysteine and the phenylalanine. The sequence is cut down to CDR3 DNA, 45 bases in frame from base 1. CDR1 and CDR2 are drawn from the germline V gene: KGHSH, LQKENI. The germline V and J ends show losses of 3 bases and 2 bases respectively, and no gene match explains 6 bases of the junction. Receptors were amplified or captured by the immunoSEQ multiplex PCR assay. TCRdb re-hosts the immuneACCESS table, in-frame sequences only. Its copies lack some clones; in the studies checked, an unresolved V gene accounts for under half of them, and the cause for the rest is not known. Present in this sample are 25,000 to 35,000 clones, around 86% of which were seen just once. Of the sample, under 2.5% is held by the ten largest clones.

The chain is assembled from TRBV18 and TRBJ1-1; 7 junctional bases match TRBD1. The clonotype was recovered from a human donor with HPV-associated anogenital cancer. Sequenced material: blood, taken from a patient who underwent chemoradiotherapy. In nucleotide form, the sequence is TGTGCCAGCTCACCCGGACAGGATTTAAACACTGAAGCTTTCTTT. Translated, it reads CASSPGQDLNTEAFF.